This T cell receptor (beta chain) was sequenced for a study of blood T cell repertoires in COVID-19. For the study at large: In each case, the material was cDNA or gDNA derived from T cells, B-cell-depleted T cells, or PBMCs.

Those who participated ranged in age from about 18 to 89 years and resided in around 22 US areas. Assignment of participants to cohorts was predicated upon participant-reported clinical history. Germline V lookup: CDR1 SNHLY, CDR2 FYNNEI. The CDR3 spans 19 residues. Trimming cost V 3 bases and J 0 bases; bases outside gene matches: 14. Repertoires were generated with immunoSEQ multiplex PCR, while TCRdb's copy carries only in-frame clones and drops some. The data contain under 300,000 clones, roughly 90% of them singletons. Sequencing was done on a sample of PBMCs or T cells enriched from blood (not recorded which). The clonotype was recovered from a woman aged 40-49 years with acute COVID-19. The chain is built from TRBV2 and TRBJ1-1; the match to TRBD1 covers 9 bases. The CDR3 is CASSDRVRTGDLMNTEAFF. The DNA of the CDR3 is TGTGCCAGCAGTGACAGAGTTCGGACAGGGGATTTAATGAACACTGAAGCTTTCTTT.